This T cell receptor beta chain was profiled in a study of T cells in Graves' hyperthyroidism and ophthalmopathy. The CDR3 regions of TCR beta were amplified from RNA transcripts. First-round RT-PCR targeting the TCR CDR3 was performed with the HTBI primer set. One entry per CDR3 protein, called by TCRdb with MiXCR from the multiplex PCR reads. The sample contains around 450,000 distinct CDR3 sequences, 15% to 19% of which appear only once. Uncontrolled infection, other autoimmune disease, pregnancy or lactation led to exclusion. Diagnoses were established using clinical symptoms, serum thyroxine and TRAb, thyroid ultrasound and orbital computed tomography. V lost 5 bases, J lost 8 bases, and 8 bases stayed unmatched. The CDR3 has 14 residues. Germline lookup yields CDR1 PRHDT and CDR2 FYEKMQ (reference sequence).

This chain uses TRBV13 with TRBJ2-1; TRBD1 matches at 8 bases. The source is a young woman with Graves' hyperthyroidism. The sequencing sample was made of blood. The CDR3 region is CASSMGQASDEQFF. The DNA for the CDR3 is TGTGCCAGCAGCATGGGACAGGCAAGTGATGAGCAGTTCTTC.